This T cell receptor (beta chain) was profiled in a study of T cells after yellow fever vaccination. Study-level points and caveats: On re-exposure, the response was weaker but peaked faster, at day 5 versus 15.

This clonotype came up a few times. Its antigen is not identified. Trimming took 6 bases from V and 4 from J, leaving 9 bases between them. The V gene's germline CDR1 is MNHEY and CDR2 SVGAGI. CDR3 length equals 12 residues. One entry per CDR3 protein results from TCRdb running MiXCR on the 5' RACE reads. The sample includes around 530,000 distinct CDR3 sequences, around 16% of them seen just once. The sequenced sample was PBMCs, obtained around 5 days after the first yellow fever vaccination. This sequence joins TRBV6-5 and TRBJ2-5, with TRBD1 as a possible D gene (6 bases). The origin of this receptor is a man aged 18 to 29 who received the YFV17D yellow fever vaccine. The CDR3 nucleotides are TGTGCCAGCAGGGCAGGGGCAGAGACCCAGTACTTC. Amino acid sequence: CASRAGAETQYF.